This TCR beta chain derives from a study of blood T cells in healthy people across ages. Looking at the study overall: Template switching recovered approximately one barcoded beta molecule for every two T cells.

Losses at the gene ends were 3 bases for V and 2 bases for J; bases not matched to a gene: 4. Germline V CDR1 and CDR2: KGHDR, SFDVKD. The CDR3 runs 15 residues. This clonotype was seen at least ten times. What it binds is unknown. Per sample, extraction of total RNA gave at least 5 micrograms in every case. Study-level findings and limits: The fall in TCR beta diversity per million T cells was roughly linear with age.

Next came a second PCR, run for roughly 6 to 11 cycles, which used a sample-barcoded 5' primer along with a J-beta primer mix. A template-switch adaptor containing 12 random nucleotides labeled each cDNA molecule. One entry per CDR3 protein results from TCRdb running MiXCR on the 5' RACE reads. The sample consists of about 830,000 distinct CDR3 sequences, 58% of them appearing once. The chain links TRBV24-1 to TRBJ2-5, with TRBD2 matching over 8 bases. Sequenced sample: blood. The sequence came from a young man in good health. The CDR3 nucleotides are TGTGCCACCAGTGATGCTAGCGGGCATCAAGAGACCCAGTACTTC. Its translation is CATSDASGHQETQYF.